What follows are 30 T cell receptor beta chains derived from one specimen sequenced in a study of blood T cells in healthy people across ages. Together with a sample-barcoded 5' primer, a J-beta primer mix was included in a second PCR lasting roughly 6 to 12 cycles. TCRdb re-called the 5' RACE reads through MiXCR, storing one row per CDR3 protein. Among about 1.5 million distinct CDR3 sequences listed, roughly 43% were seen once. Sequenced: blood. The receptors here all came from a woman between 18 and 29 years old in good health.

This clonotype was seen a handful of times. The chain is built from TRBV12-3 or TRBV12-4 and TRBJ2-1; TRBD2 is a possible D gene (5 bases). V lost 10 bases to trimming and J lost 9 bases, with 22 bases between them. This CDR3 is 14 amino acids long. CDR3 in amino acids: CAIKKDLGLSEQFF. The CDR3 bases are TGTGCCATCAAAAAGGACTTAGGGTTAAGTGAGCAGTTCTTC.

The rearrangement links TRBV4-3 to TRBJ2-1; D is undetermined. The V and J ends lost 0 bases and 6 bases respectively, with 9 bases between them. Germline CDR1 is LGHNA and CDR2 is YSLEER. CDR3 length: 14 residues. CDR3 in amino acids: CASSQDLRPNEQFF. The DNA for the CDR3 is TGCGCCAGCAGCCAAGATTTGAGACCCAATGAGCAGTTCTTC.

The chain joins TRBV30 to TRBJ1-2; maybe TRBD1 (6 bases). This CDR3 region has 12 residues. V lost 4 bases and J lost 4, with 10 bases in between. Germline loops: CDR1 GTSNPN, CDR2 SVGIG (reference sequence). CDR3 sequence: CAWTPDSYGYTF. CDR3 coding DNA: TGTGCCTGGACCCCGGACAGCTATGGCTACACCTTC.

For the CDR3, the DNA is TGTGCCAGCAGCTTAGCAGCGGGGTTCTACGAGCAGTACTTC. This translates into CASSLAAGFYEQYF. The J gene is TRBJ2-7, the V gene TRBV7-9; TRBD2 matches 7 bases. CDR1 and CDR2 from the germline V gene are SEHNR and FQNEAQ (reference sequence). Losses at the gene ends were 0 bases for V and 3 bases for J; bases not matched to a gene: 2. The CDR3 extends over 14 amino acids.

This clonotype was detected a few times. The chain carries TRBV20-1 and TRBJ2-1, with 9 positions matching TRBD2. Germline V CDR1 and CDR2: DFQATT, SNEGSKA (reference sequence). This CDR3 region has 14 residues. Trimming took 6 bases from V and 3 from J; bases not matched to a gene: 6. The CDR3 here is CSAGSGGSYNEQFF. Written as DNA, the CDR3 is TGCAGTGCGGGGAGCGGGGGGAGCTACAATGAGCAGTTCTTC.

V and J are TRBV27 and TRBJ1-4; D unclear. The CDR3 loop spans 17 amino acids. The germline V gene encodes CDR1 MNHEY and CDR2 SMNVEV (reference sequence). Between the trimmed V and J ends, which lost 3 bases and 0 bases, there was a span of 14 bases. The CDR3 DNA follows: TGTGCCAGCAGTTTGGGAGGAGGGTTTGCAACTAATGAAAAACTGTTTTTT. Its translation is CASSLGGGFATNEKLFF.

The chain joins TRBV28 to TRBJ2-1; unclear D gene. The CDR3 totals 15 residues. Trimming removed 4 bases from V and 4 bases from J, with 14 bases in between. The V gene's germline CDR1 is MDHEN and CDR2 SYDVKM. CDR3 in DNA: TGTGCCAGCAGTTCCCCTCCTACGGAATACAATGAGCAGTTCTTC. This codes for CASSSPPTEYNEQFF. Together with reference TRBV28 and TRBJ2-1, the CDR3 gives the full variable domain: DVKVTQSSRYLVKRTGEKVFLECVQDMDHENMFWYRQDPGLGLRLIYFSYDVKMKEKGDIPEGYSVSREKKERFSLILESASTNQTSMYLCASSSPPTEYNEQFFGPGTRLTVL.

Many counts were recorded for this clonotype. J is TRBJ1-1 and V is TRBV20-1; 7 nucleotides align to TRBD1. CDR3 length equals 13 residues. CDR1 is DFQATT, CDR2 SNEGSKA, per germline (reference sequence). V shed 3 bases, J shed 3 bases, and the junction held 4 bases outside the gene matches. DNA for the CDR3: TGCAGTGCTAGGACAGGGAGGGACACTGAAGCTTTCTTT. This encodes CSARTGRDTEAFF.

The chain employs TRBV6-2 or TRBV6-3 and TRBJ1-4; D not certain. Deletions cut 0 bases from V and 2 bases from J, with 16 bases between. There are 18 residues in the CDR3. The germline gives CDR1 MNHEY, CDR2 SVGEGT. CDR3 region: CASSYSKGGRRTNEKLFF. DNA for the CDR3: TGTGCCAGCAGTTACTCGAAAGGCGGGAGGCGCACTAATGAAAAACTGTTTTTT.

In DNA, the CDR3 is TGTGCCAGCAGATTGACAGGGGGTATTACTGAAGCTTTCTTT. Encoded protein: CASRLTGGITEAFF. This chain joins TRBV27 and TRBJ1-1, with TRBD1 matching 9 bases. Germline lookup yields CDR1 MNHEY and CDR2 SMNVEV (reference sequence). The J segment lost 5 bases and the V segment lost 6 bases, leaving 7 bases of the junction unmatched. This CDR3 is 14 amino acids long.

The chain has TRBV15 and TRBJ2-3, with 12 bases identical to TRBD2. The V gene end was trimmed by 6 bases and the J gene end by 7 bases; junction bases not matched to a gene: 8. Germline values: CDR1 LNHNV, CDR2 YYDKDF (reference sequence). The CDR3 has 15 amino acids. Written as DNA, the CDR3 is TGTGCCACCAGTAAGACTAGCGGGAGAATTAATACGCAGTATTTT. Translating it yields CATSKTSGRINTQYF.

In the case of this clonotype: One end of the junction is discordant with germline, which a read error may explain. This chain joins TRBV14 and TRBJ2-5; 8 positions agree with TRBD1. Germline loops: CDR1 SGHDN, CDR2 FVKESK. The CDR3 runs to 14 residues. CDR3 sequence: CASSPPDRGESQYF. The CDR3 coding sequence is TGTGCCAGCAGCCCACCCGACAGGGGAGAGTCCCAGTACTTC.

This chain joins TRBV12-3 or TRBV12-4 and TRBJ1-6; TRBD1 is a possible D gene (6 bases). The CDR3 is 14 amino acids. Trimming left V 3 bases short and J 8 bases short, with 11 bases between. CDR3: CASSFGGQDSPLHF. The CDR3 DNA is TGTGCCAGCAGTTTTGGGGGGCAAGATTCACCCCTCCACTTT.

The chain has TRBV7-2 and TRBJ2-1, with TRBD2 matching 9 bases. The CDR3 has 16 residues. V lost 0 bases and J lost 7; bases outside the gene matches: 7. Germline CDR1 reads SGHTA; CDR2 reads FQGNSA. The CDR3 DNA follows: TGTGCCAGCAGCTTAGCGCCAGCGGGGGGTTGGAATGAGCAGTTCTTC. Residues: CASSLAPAGGWNEQFF. The whole variable domain, filled in from reference TRBV7-2 and TRBJ2-1, reads GAGVSQSPSNKVTEKGKDVELRCDPISGHTALYWYRQSLGQGLEFLIYFQGNSAPDKSGLPSDRFSAERTGGSVSTLTIQRTQQEDSAVYLCASSLAPAGGWNEQFFGPGTRLTVL.

This clonotype occurred many times. The rearrangement uses TRBV7-2 and TRBJ1-2; 7 bases are a match to TRBD1. The CDR3 runs 16 residues. V shed 5 bases, J shed 0 bases, and the junction held 9 bases outside the gene matches. The germline V gene encodes CDR1 SGHTA and CDR2 FQGNSA. The CDR3 bases are TGTGCCAGCAGCCATCGCTACAGGGGCGCTAACTATGGCTACACCTTC. Protein product: CASSHRYRGANYGYTF.

Only a few counts were recorded for this clonotype. The chain has TRBV29-1 and TRBJ2-1, with D unresolved. V was shortened by 1 base and J by 2 bases, with 6 bases between the two germline ends. Germline V gene data show CDR1 as SQVTM and CDR2 as ANQGSEA. The CDR3 covers 13 residues. CDR3 bases: TGCAGCGTTGAAGCACAGCCCTACAATGAGCAGTTCTTC. Translating it yields CSVEAQPYNEQFF.

This clonotype has just a few counts. CDR3 nucleotide sequence: TGTGCCAGCAGTCCCCTTATGGGAGTCAGCAATCAGCCCCAGCATTTT. Protein sequence: CASSPLMGVSNQPQHF. The chain joins TRBV6-5 to TRBJ1-5; D uncertain. The CDR3 is 16 residues long. Trimming cost V 5 bases and J 1 base, with 15 bases left between them. Germline CDR1 reads MNHEY; CDR2 reads SVGAGI.

This sequence joins TRBV25-1 and TRBJ2-7, with 8 bases lining up with TRBD1. V was clipped by 3 bases and J by 5 bases; unmatched bases: 9. The CDR3 loop spans 15 amino acids. The germline gives CDR1 MGHDK, CDR2 SYGVNS. CDR3 sequence (DNA): TGTGCCAGCAGTGAGGCGGGGACAGGATCCCACGAGCAGTACTTC. Protein: CASSEAGTGSHEQYF.

This clonotype was recorded a few times. V and J are TRBV20-1 and TRBJ2-1; TRBD2 agrees at 10 bases. V shed 4 bases and J 7 bases; nucleotides not matched to a gene: 7. This CDR3 contains 14 residues. Germline assignment: CDR1 DFQATT and CDR2 SNEGSKA (reference sequence). CDR3 nucleotides: TGCAGTGCTAAACTAGCGGGAAGGTTGAATGAGCAGTTCTTC. As protein: CSAKLAGRLNEQFF.

The chain uses TRBV7-9 and TRBJ2-3; D unclear. There are 20 residues in the CDR3. V dropped 1 base and J dropped 6 bases, with 29 bases sitting between them. Germline V gene lookup returns CDR1 SEHNR and CDR2 FQNEAQ (reference sequence). Here the CDR3 reads CASSLVGRTTASSPHDTQYF. In DNA form, the CDR3 reads TGTGCCAGCAGCTTAGTCGGTCGGACCACAGCAAGCTCTCCGCACGATACGCAGTATTTT.

The chain employs TRBV20-1 and TRBJ2-5; D may match TRBD1 or TRBD2 (6 bases each). CDR1 DFQATT and CDR2 SNEGSKA come from the germline V gene (reference sequence). V shed 5 bases and J shed 1 base, with 11 bases lying between them. This CDR3 has 13 amino acids. CDR3 nucleotide sequence: TGCAGTGCTTTGGAGGGGGTCCAAGAGACCCAGTACTTC. Translated: CSALEGVQETQYF.

The chain has TRBV6-2 or TRBV6-3 and TRBJ2-3; 10 bases map to TRBD2. V lost 2 bases, J lost 3 bases, and 5 bases stayed unmatched. Germline CDR1 MNHEY, CDR2 SVGEGT. CDR3 length: 16 residues. The CDR3 is CASSYRLAGRTDTQYF. The CDR3 DNA is TGTGCCAGCAGTTACCGACTAGCGGGCCGGACAGATACGCAGTATTTT.

There are a few counts of this clonotype. V gene TRBV29-1 combines with J gene TRBJ1-2; 8 bases match TRBD1. This CDR3 region has 11 residues. Germline CDR1 is SQVTM and CDR2 is ANQGSEA. The V segment lost 8 bases and the J segment 7 bases; nucleotides outside the gene matches: 6. The CDR3 sequence: CSTRTGTGYTF. The CDR3 DNA follows: TGCAGCACGCGGACAGGGACTGGCTACACCTTC.

V and J are TRBV7-2 and TRBJ1-3; 9 positions agree with TRBD1. Losses at the gene ends were 5 bases for V and 6 bases for J; bases not matched to a gene: 2. The CDR3 loop spans 13 amino acids. Germline-derived CDR1 and CDR2 are SGHTA and FQGNSA. CDR3 region: CASSRDRVNTIYF. CDR3 nucleotides: TGTGCCAGCAGCCGGGACAGGGTAAACACCATATATTTT.

Only a few counts were recorded for this clonotype. The chain couples TRBV4-1 to TRBJ2-5; TRBD1 agrees at 8 bases. The CDR3 runs to 14 residues. Germline assignment: CDR1 MGHRA and CDR2 YSYEKL. V shed 3 bases and J 11 bases; nucleotides not matched to a gene: 11. CDR3 nucleotides: TGCGCCAGCAGCCACACCGGGACAGGCAATGAGCAGTACTTC. Protein sequence: CASSHTGTGNEQYF.

The chain joins TRBV12-3 or TRBV12-4 to TRBJ2-1; TRBD2 matches at 16 bases. The CDR3 runs to 18 residues. With V trimmed by 5 bases and J by 2 bases, 6 bases remained unmatched. The CDR3 is CASSPGTSGRGAYNEQFF. As DNA, the CDR3 is TGTGCCAGCAGTCCTGGGACTAGCGGGAGGGGCGCCTACAATGAGCAGTTCTTC.

This clonotype appeared many times. V usage is TRBV11-1 and J usage is TRBJ2-3; D might be TRBD1 (5 bases). Between the trimmed V and J ends, which lost 4 bases and 1 base, there was a span of 12 bases. The CDR3 has 15 residues. The germline V gene has CDR1 SGHAT and CDR2 FQDESV (reference sequence). Written as DNA, the CDR3 is TGTGCCAGCAGCTCGCAGGGCACTGGCACAGATACGCAGTATTTT. Translation gives CASSSQGTGTDTQYF.

This chain connects TRBV20-1 to TRBJ1-5, with no clear D. Trimming removed 2 bases at V and 1 base at J, with 12 bases between. Germline V gene lookup returns CDR1 DFQATT and CDR2 SNEGSKA (reference sequence). The CDR3 sequence is 15 residues long. The CDR3 sequence is CSARKGIGSNQPQHF. The CDR3 DNA reads TGCAGTGCTAGAAAAGGAATCGGCAGCAATCAGCCCCAGCATTTT.

Note on this clonotype: A much larger clone differs from this one at a single base, so this may be a read error. This chain connects TRBV10-3 to TRBJ1-2; TRBD1 matches at 9 bases. V shed 5 bases and J 0 bases; nucleotides not matched to a gene: 1. CDR1 ENHRY and CDR2 SYGVKD come from the germline V gene. The CDR3 spans 14 residues. CDR3 nucleotides: TGTGCCATCAGTAGGACAGGGGCTAACTATGGCTACACCTTC. Its translation is CAISRTGANYGYTF.

This clonotype was recorded a few times. The chain employs TRBV20-1 and TRBJ2-1; D uncertain. Germline-derived CDR1 and CDR2 are DFQATT and SNEGSKA (reference sequence). CDR3 length equals 15 residues. V shed 1 base and J shed 0 bases, with 10 bases lying between them. The CDR3: CSARAAQSSYNEQFF. The DNA for the CDR3 is TGCAGTGCTAGAGCTGCCCAGAGCTCCTACAATGAGCAGTTCTTC.